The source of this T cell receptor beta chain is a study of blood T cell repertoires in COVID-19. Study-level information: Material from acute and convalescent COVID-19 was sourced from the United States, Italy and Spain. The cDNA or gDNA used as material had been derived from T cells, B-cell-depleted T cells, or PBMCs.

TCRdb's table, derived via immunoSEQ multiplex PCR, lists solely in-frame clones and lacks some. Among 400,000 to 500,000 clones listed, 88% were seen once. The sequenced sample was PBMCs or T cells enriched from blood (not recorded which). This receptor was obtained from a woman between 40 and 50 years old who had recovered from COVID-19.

The CDR3 sequence is CASSRQGRGYTF. In DNA form, the CDR3 reads TGTGCCAGCAGTCGACAGGGTCGTGGCTACACCTTC. This chain links TRBV5-8 with TRBJ1-2; 7 bases match TRBD1. Germline CDR1 SGHTS, CDR2 YDEGEE. The CDR3 consists of 12 residues. Unmatched junction bases numbered 5, after V lost 5 bases and J lost 7 bases.